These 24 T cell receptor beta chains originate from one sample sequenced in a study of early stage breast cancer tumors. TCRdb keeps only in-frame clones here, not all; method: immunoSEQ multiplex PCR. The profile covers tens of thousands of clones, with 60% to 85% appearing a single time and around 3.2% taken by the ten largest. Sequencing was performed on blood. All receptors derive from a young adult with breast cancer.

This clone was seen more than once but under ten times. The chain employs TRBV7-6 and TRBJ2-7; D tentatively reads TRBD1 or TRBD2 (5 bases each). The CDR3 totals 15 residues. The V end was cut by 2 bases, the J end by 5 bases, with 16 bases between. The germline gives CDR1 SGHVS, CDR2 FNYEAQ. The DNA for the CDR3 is TGTGCCAGCAGCTTATTAACAGGAGCGGTCCACGAGCAGTACTTC. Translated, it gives CASSLLTGAVHEQYF.

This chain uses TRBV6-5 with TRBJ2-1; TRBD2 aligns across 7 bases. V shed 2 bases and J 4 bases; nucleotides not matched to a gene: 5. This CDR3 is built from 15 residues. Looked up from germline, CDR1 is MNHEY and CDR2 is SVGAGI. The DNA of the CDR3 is TGTGCCAGCAGTTACGGCGGGAGAAGGTACAATGAGCAGTTCTTC. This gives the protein CASSYGGRRYNEQFF.

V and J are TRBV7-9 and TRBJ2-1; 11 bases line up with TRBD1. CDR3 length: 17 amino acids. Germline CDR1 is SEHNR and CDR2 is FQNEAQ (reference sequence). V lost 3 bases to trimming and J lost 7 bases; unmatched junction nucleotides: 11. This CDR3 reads CASSLRLDGTGGNEQFF. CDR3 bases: TGTGCCAGCAGCTTGAGGCTGGACGGGACAGGGGGGAATGAGCAGTTCTTC.

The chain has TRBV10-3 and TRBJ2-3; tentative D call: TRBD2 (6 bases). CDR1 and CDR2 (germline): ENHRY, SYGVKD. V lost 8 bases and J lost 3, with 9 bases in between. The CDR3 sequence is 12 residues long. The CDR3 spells CAISAGTDTQYF. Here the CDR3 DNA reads TGTGCCATCTCTGCGGGAACAGATACGCAGTATTTT.

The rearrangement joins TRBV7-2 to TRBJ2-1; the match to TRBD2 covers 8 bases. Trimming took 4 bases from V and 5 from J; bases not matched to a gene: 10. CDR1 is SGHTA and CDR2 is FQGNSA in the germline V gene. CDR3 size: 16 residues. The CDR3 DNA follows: TGTGCCAGCAGCTCTTCCGGGACTAGGGGGAACAATGAGCAGTTCTTC. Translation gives CASSSSGTRGNNEQFF.

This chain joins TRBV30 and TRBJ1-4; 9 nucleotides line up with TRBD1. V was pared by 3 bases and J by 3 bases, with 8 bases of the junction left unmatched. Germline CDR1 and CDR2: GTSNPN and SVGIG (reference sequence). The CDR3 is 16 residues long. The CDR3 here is CAWRGDRDRANEKLFF. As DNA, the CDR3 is TGTGCCTGGAGAGGCGACCGGGACAGGGCTAATGAAAAACTGTTTTTT. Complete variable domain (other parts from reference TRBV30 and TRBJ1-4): SQTIHQWPATLVQPVGSPLSLECTVEGTSNPNLYWYRQAAGRGLQLLFYSVGIGQISSEVPQNLSASRPQDRQFILSSKKLLLSDSGFYLCAWRGDRDRANEKLFFGSGTQLSVL.

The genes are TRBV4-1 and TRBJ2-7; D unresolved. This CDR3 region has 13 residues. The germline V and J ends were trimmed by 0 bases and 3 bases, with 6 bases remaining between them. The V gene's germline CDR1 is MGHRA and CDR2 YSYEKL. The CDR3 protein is CASSQESGYEQYF. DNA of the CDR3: TGCGCCAGCAGCCAAGAATCCGGCTACGAGCAGTACTTC.

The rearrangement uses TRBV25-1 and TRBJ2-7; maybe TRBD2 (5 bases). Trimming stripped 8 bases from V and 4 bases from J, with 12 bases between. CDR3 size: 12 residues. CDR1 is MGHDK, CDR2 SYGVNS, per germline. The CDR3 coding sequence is TGTGCCAGCCGAATCCCGGGATACGAGCAGTACTTC. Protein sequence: CASRIPGYEQYF.

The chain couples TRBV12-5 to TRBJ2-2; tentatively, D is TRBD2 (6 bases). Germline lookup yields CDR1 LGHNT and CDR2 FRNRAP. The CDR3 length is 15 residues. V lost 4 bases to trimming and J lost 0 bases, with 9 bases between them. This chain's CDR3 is CASGSAGSNTGELFF. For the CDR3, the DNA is TGTGCTAGTGGTTCAGCGGGTTCGAACACCGGGGAGCTGTTTTTT.

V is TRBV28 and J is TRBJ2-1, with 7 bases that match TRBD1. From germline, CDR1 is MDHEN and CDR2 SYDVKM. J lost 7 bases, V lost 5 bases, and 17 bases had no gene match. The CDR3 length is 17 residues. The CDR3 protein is CASSPDRTGRWINEQFF. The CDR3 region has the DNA TGTGCCAGCAGTCCCGATCGGACAGGCCGCTGGATAAATGAGCAGTTCTTC.

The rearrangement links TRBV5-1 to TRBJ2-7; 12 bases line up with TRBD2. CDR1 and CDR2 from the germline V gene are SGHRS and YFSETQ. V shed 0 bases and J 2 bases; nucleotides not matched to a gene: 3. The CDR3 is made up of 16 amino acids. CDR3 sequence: CASSLEGTSGPYEQYF. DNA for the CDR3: TGCGCCAGCAGCTTGGAGGGGACTAGCGGGCCCTACGAGCAGTACTTC.

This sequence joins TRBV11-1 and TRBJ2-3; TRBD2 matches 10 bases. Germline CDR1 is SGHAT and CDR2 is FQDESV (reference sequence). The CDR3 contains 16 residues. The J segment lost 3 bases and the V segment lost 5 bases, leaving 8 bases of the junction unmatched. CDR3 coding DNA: TGTGCCAGCAGCAACCAACAGCGGGAGGGAACAGATACGCAGTATTTT. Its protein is CASSNQQREGTDTQYF.

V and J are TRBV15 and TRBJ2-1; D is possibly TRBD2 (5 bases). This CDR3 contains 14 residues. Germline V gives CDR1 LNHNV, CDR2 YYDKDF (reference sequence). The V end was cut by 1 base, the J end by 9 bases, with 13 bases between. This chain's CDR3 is CATSRAPPGSEQFF. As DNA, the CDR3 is TGTGCCACCAGCAGAGCCCCGCCGGGGAGTGAGCAGTTCTTC.

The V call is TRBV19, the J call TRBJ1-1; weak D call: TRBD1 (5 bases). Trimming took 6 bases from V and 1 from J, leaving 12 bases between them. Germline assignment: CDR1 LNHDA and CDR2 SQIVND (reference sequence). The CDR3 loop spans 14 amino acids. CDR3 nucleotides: TGTGCCAGTAGAAGGGGCGACAGGAACACTGAAGCTTTCTTT. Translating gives CASRRGDRNTEAFF.

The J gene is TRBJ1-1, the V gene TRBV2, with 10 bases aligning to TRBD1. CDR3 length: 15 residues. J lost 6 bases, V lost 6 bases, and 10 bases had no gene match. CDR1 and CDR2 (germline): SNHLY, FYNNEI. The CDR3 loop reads CASSPSGTGVSEAFF. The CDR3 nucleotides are TGTGCCAGCAGCCCAAGCGGGACAGGGGTTTCTGAAGCTTTCTTT. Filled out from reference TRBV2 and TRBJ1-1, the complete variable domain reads EPEVTQTPSHQVTQMGQEVILRCVPISNHLYFYWYRQILGQKVEFLVSFYNNEISEKSEIFDDQFSVERPDGSNFTLKIRSTKLEDSAMYFCASSPSGTGVSEAFFGQGTRLTVV.

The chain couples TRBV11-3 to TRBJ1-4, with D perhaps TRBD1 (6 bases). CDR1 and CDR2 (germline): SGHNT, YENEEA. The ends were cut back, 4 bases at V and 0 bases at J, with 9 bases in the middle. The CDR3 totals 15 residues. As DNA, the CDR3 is TGTGCCAGCAGCTCCGGACAGACAACTAATGAAAAACTGTTTTTT. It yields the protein CASSSGQTTNEKLFF. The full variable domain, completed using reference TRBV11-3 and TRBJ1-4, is EAGVVQSPRYKIIEKKQPVAFWCNPISGHNTLYWYLQNLGQGPELLIRYENEEAVDDSQLPKDRFSAERLKGVDSTLKIQPAELGDSAVYLCASSSGQTTNEKLFFGSGTQLSVL.

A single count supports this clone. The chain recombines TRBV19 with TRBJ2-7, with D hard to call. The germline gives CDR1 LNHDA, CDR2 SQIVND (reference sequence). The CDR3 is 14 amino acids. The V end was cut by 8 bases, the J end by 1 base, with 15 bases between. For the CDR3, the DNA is TGTGCCAGTTCCCCGGTGGCTTCATCCTACGAGCAGTACTTC. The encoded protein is CASSPVASSYEQYF.

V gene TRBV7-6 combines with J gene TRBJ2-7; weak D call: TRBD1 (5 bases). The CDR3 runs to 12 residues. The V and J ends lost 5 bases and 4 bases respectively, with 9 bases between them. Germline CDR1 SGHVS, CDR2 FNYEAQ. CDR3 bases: TGTGCCAGCAGCCAGACAGCATACGAGCAGTACTTC. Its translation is CASSQTAYEQYF. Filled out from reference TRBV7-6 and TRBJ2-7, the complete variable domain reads GAGVSQSPRYKVTKRGQDVALRCDPISGHVSLYWYRQALGQGPEFLTYFNYEAQQDKSGLPNDRFSAERPEGSISTLTIQRTEQRDSAMYRCASSQTAYEQYFGPGTRLTVT.

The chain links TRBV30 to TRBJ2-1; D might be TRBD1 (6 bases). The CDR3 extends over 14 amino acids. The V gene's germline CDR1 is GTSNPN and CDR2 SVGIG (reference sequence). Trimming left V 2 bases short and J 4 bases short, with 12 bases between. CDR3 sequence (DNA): TGTGCCTGGAGTCCAATTGACAGGTACAATGAGCAGTTCTTC. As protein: CAWSPIDRYNEQFF.

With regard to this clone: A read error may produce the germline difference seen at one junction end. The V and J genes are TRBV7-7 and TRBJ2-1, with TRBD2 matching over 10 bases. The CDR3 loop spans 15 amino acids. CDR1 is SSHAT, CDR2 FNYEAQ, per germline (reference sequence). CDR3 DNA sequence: TGTGCTAGCAGCCCTAGCGGGAGCTCCTACAATGAGCAGTTCTTC. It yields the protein CASSPSGSSYNEQFF. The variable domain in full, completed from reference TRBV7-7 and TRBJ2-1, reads GAGVSQSPRYKVTKRGQDVTLRCDPISSHATLYWYQQALGQGPEFLTYFNYEAQPDKSGLPSDRFSAERPEGSISTLTIQRTEQRDSAMYRCASSPSGSSYNEQFFGPGTRLTVL.

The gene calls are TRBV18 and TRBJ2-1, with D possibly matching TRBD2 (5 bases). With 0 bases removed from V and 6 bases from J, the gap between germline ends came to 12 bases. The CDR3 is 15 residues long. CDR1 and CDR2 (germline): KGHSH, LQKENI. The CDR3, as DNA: TGTGCCAGCTCACCACCGGGAGAAGCAGGCAATGAGCAGTTCTTC. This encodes CASSPPGEAGNEQFF.

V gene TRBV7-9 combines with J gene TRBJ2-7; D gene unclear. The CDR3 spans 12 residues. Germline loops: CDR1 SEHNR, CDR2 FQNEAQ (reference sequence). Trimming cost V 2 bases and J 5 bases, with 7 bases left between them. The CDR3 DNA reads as TGTGCCAGCAGCTTAACAAGGAACGAGCAGTACTTC. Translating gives CASSLTRNEQYF.

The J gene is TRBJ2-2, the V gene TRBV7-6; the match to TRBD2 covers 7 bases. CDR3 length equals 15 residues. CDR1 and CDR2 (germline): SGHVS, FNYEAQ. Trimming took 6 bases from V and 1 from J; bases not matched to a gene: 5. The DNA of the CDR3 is TGTGCCAGCAGAAATCCTAGCGGGAACACCGGGGAGCTGTTTTTT. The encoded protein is CASRNPSGNTGELFF.

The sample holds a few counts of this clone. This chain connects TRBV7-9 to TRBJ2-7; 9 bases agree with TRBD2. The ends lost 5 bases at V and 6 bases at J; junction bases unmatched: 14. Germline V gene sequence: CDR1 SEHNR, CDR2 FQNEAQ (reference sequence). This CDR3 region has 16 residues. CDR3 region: CASSPRSAGGPPEQYF. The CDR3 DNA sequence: TGTGCCAGCAGCCCCAGGTCGGCGGGAGGGCCTCCCGAGCAGTACTTC.